This T cell receptor beta chain was profiled in a study of blood T cell repertoires in COVID-19. Produced via immunoSEQ multiplex PCR; TCRdb's table is partial and in-frame only. This sample has approximately 140,000 clones, with roughly 82% found just once. CDR1 is ENHRY, CDR2 SYGVKD, per germline. The CDR3 has 13 residues. The sample holds a few counts of this clone. One junction end disagrees with the germline gene, perhaps due to a read error. This chain links TRBV10-3 with TRBJ1-1; D is ambiguous. The sample comprised peripheral blood. The sequence came from a man aged 70-80 years with acute or convalescent COVID-19. CDR3 DNA: TGTGCCCTCAGAGATTCAGGGAACACTGAAGCTTTCTTT. It is translated as CALRDSGNTEAFF.